A single sample is the source of the 18 T cell receptor beta chains below, sequenced in a study of T cells in Graves' hyperthyroidism and ophthalmopathy. Amplification targeted TCR beta CDR3 regions from RNA transcripts. When the TCR CDR3 underwent first-round RT-PCR, the HTBI primer set was used. Via MiXCR, TCRdb re-called the multiplex PCR reads, giving one row per CDR3 protein. The table shows 500,000 to 700,000 distinct CDR3 sequences, with approximately 15% occurring only once. The specimen was blood. All receptors derive from a woman between 18 and 29 years old with Graves' hyperthyroidism.

This clonotype was picked up many times. The chain employs TRBV6-5 and TRBJ1-6; D might be TRBD1 (5 bases). The CDR3 runs to 17 residues. Germline CDR1 is MNHEY and CDR2 is SVGAGI. V was clipped by 0 bases and J by 7 bases, with 16 bases between them. CDR3: CASSYSVRQGGNSPLHF. The CDR3 DNA is TGTGCCAGCAGTTACTCGGTCAGGCAGGGCGGCAATTCACCCCTCCACTTT.

This chain connects TRBV5-1 to TRBJ2-2; TRBD2 matches 7 bases. The CDR3 has 16 amino acids. The ends lost 0 bases at V and 6 bases at J; junction bases unmatched: 8. The germline V gene encodes CDR1 SGHRS and CDR2 YFSETQ. The CDR3 nucleotides read TGCGCCAGCAGCTTGGCGGCGGGGGTTTTTTCCGGGGAGCTGTTTTTT. This gives the protein CASSLAAGVFSGELFF.

This clonotype was counted many times. The chain links TRBV12-3 or TRBV12-4 to TRBJ2-1; unclear D gene. This CDR3 spans 14 amino acids. The V end lost 6 bases, the J end lost 7 bases, and 16 bases lay between the germline ends. CDR3 sequence (DNA): TGTGCCAGCAGCTCACCCCGAGCGAGGAATGAGCAGTTCTTC. Translated: CASSSPRARNEQFF.

V usage is TRBV20-1 and J usage is TRBJ2-7, with a tentative D call TRBD1 (5 bases). CDR1 and CDR2 (germline): DFQATT, SNEGSKA (reference sequence). This CDR3 has 12 residues. The ends were cut back, 1 base at V and 6 bases at J, with 10 bases in the middle. CDR3 bases: TGCAGTGCTAGAGTGGGGCTTTTCGAGCAGTACTTC. It translates to CSARVGLFEQYF.

There are many counts of this clonotype. The chain joins TRBV2 to TRBJ1-5; D gene unclear. V gave up 8 bases and J gave up 5 bases, with 16 bases separating them. CDR1 and CDR2 (germline): SNHLY, FYNNEI. The CDR3 loop spans 14 amino acids. In DNA, the CDR3 is TGTGCCAGCTTGAACGAGGCGGGCGATCAGCCCCAGCATTTT. It encodes CASLNEAGDQPQHF.

This clonotype turned up a few times. CDR3 protein: CSARVWGPGTIYSTDTQYF. The CDR3 DNA sequence: TGCAGTGCTAGAGTGTGGGGACCCGGCACTATTTATAGCACAGATACGCAGTATTTT. The chain carries TRBV20-1 and TRBJ2-3; either TRBD1 or TRBD2 may supply D (5 bases each). With 1 base removed from V and 0 bases from J, the gap between germline ends came to 23 bases. Germline V gives CDR1 DFQATT, CDR2 SNEGSKA (reference sequence). This CDR3 is built from 19 residues.

This clonotype was recorded at least ten times. This rearrangement joins TRBV5-8 to TRBJ2-5; 14 nucleotides line up with TRBD2. The CDR3 is made up of 17 amino acids. V was clipped by 0 bases and J by 5 bases; unmatched bases: 6. Germline V gene data show CDR1 as SGHTS and CDR2 as YDEGEE. The CDR3 DNA sequence: TGTGCCAGCAGCTTGGGCGGACTAGCGGGGGGAAAGGAGACCCAGTACTTC. It codes for CASSLGGLAGGKETQYF.

This clonotype was counted at least ten times. The chain joins TRBV28 to TRBJ2-1, with D possibly matching TRBD2 (5 bases). Germline V CDR1 and CDR2: MDHEN, SYDVKM. V shed 6 bases and J shed 0 bases, with 15 bases lying between them. This CDR3 is built from 16 residues. The CDR3 here is CASSRGPVSSYNEQFF. The CDR3 DNA reads as TGTGCCAGCAGCCGAGGGCCAGTGAGCTCCTACAATGAGCAGTTCTTC. Using reference TRBV28 and TRBJ2-1 for the parts outside the CDR3, the full variable domain is DVKVTQSSRYLVKRTGEKVFLECVQDMDHENMFWYRQDPGLGLRLIYFSYDVKMKEKGDIPEGYSVSREKKERFSLILESASTNQTSMYLCASSRGPVSSYNEQFFGPGTRLTVL.

This clonotype was counted ten times or more. The V gene is TRBV20-1, the J gene TRBJ2-3; D is perhaps TRBD2 (6 bases). This CDR3 is 13 amino acids long. The germline CDR1 and CDR2 sequences are DFQATT and SNEGSKA (reference sequence). V shed 3 bases and J shed 4 bases, with 11 bases lying between them. The CDR3 spells CSASGSSADTQYF. The DNA of the CDR3 is TGCAGTGCTAGCGGGAGTTCAGCAGATACGCAGTATTTT.

The sample holds many counts of this clonotype. The chain employs TRBV20-1 and TRBJ2-1, with TRBD2 identical over 9 bases. V was clipped by 5 bases and J by 8 bases; unmatched bases: 22. The CDR3 is 18 residues long. Germline V gene data show CDR1 as DFQATT and CDR2 as SNEGSKA (reference sequence). The CDR3 sequence: CSAPLLRGAGLAKDEQFF. As DNA, the CDR3 is TGCAGTGCTCCCCTGCTCCGGGGGGCCGGACTAGCGAAGGATGAGCAGTTCTTC.

The sample holds a few counts of this clonotype. At one end, the junction sequence differs from germline, possibly due to a read error. The genes are TRBV7-9 and TRBJ2-2, with D possibly called TRBD1 or TRBD2 (5 bases each). The CDR3 is 16 amino acids. Germline CDR1 SEHNR, CDR2 FQNEAQ (reference sequence). In DNA, the CDR3 is TGTGCCAGCAGCTTAGCGGGGGACCCCAACACCAGGGAGCTGTTTTTT. Translating gives CASSLAGDPNTRELFF.

The chain recombines TRBV11-2 with TRBJ1-6; maybe TRBD1 (5 bases). V shed 5 bases and J shed 9 bases, with 26 bases lying between them. CDR1 and CDR2 from the germline V gene are SGHAT and FQNNGV. The CDR3 contains 18 residues. The CDR3 loop reads CASSPLSGPGSLGSPLHF. CDR3 in DNA: TGTGCCAGCAGCCCACTATCCGGCCCAGGGTCTTTAGGTTCACCCCTCCACTTT. Full variable domain (rest looked up from reference TRBV11-2 and TRBJ1-6): EAGVAQSPRYKIIEKRQSVAFWCNPISGHATLYWYQQILGQGPKLLIQFQNNGVVDDSQLPKDRFSAERLKGVDSTLKIQPAKLEDSAVYLCASSPLSGPGSLGSPLHFGNGTRLTVT.

This clonotype showed up many times. The V call is TRBV28, the J call TRBJ2-7, with D possibly matching TRBD2 (5 bases). V was trimmed by 6 bases and J by 0 bases, leaving 12 bases between them. Germline CDR1 MDHEN, CDR2 SYDVKM. This CDR3 contains 14 residues. As DNA, the CDR3 is TGTGCCAGCAGGGACTTCACCTCCTCCTACGAGCAGTACTTC. Its protein product is CASRDFTSSYEQYF.

Ten or more counts support this clonotype. V and J are TRBV27 and TRBJ2-3, with a weak D call TRBD1 (6 bases). This CDR3 is 14 amino acids long. Trimming shortened V by 2 bases and J by 6 bases, and 12 bases separated the two germline ends. The germline CDR1 and CDR2 sequences are MNHEY and SMNVEV (reference sequence). CDR3 sequence: CASSLTRGIDTQYF. DNA of the CDR3: TGTGCCAGCAGTTTAACCAGGGGTATCGATACGCAGTATTTT.

This chain connects TRBV4-1 to TRBJ1-6; the D is unclear. V was cut by 6 bases and J by 6 bases, with 21 bases left in between. The CDR3 runs to 17 residues. Germline assignment: CDR1 MGHRA and CDR2 YSYEKL. CDR3 in amino acids: CASRVNPEGSRNSPLHF. CDR3 nucleotides: TGCGCCAGCAGGGTAAACCCAGAGGGCTCGCGTAATTCACCCCTCCACTTT.

At least ten counts were recorded for this clonotype. The V gene is TRBV7-8, the J gene TRBJ1-2, with TRBD1 matching over 11 bases. CDR3 length: 17 residues. Germline CDR1 reads SGHVS; CDR2 reads FQNEAQ. The V and J ends lost 4 bases and 8 bases, in that order; junction bases with no gene match: 15. In DNA form, the CDR3 reads TGTGCCAGCAGCTCGTACGGGACAGGGGGAAAGATTTGGGGCTACACCTTC. It codes for CASSSYGTGGKIWGYTF.

The V call is TRBV29-1, the J call TRBJ1-2; D gene ambiguous. The V gene lost 3 bases and the J gene lost 5 bases, with 22 bases spanning the gap. This CDR3 has 16 amino acids. Germline CDR1 is SQVTM and CDR2 is ANQGSEA. CDR3 region: CSVDRQLTGLRYGYTF. The CDR3 region has the DNA TGCAGCGTTGACCGCCAGCTGACGGGCTTACGTTATGGCTACACCTTC.

A remark on this clonotype: A much larger clone differs by one base, so this may be a read error. This chain joins TRBV30 and TRBJ2-1; D not resolved. Trimming took 1 base from V and 10 from J, leaving 17 bases between them. Germline lookup yields CDR1 GTSNPN and CDR2 SVGIG (reference sequence). The CDR3 contains 14 residues. The CDR3 protein is CAWSGTAISYEQFF. CDR3 sequence (DNA): TGTGCCTGGAGTGGGACCGCAATTTCCTACGAGCAGTTCTTC.